This entry concerns a single T cell receptor (beta chain). Authors' data handling: Estimation of nucleated cell counts was performed using reference gene primer amplification. Produced via immunoSEQ multiplex PCR; TCRdb's table is partial and in-frame only. From that table come the V and J calls and clone size; the DNA was used to work out D and trimming. The table includes about 82,000 clones, around 80% detected once. This entry is derived from a study of blood T cell repertoires in COVID-19. This CDR3 has 15 amino acids. The germline V and J ends were trimmed by 1 base and 4 bases, with 13 bases remaining between them. Germline V gives CDR1 SGHVS, CDR2 FQNEAQ.

The rearrangement links TRBV7-8 to TRBJ1-1, with D perhaps TRBD1 (6 bases). The source is a woman aged 60-75 years with acute or convalescent COVID-19. The source material was peripheral blood. The DNA for the CDR3 is TGTGCCAGCAGCTTAGTTTTGGGACACAGCACTGAAGCTTTCTTT. It encodes CASSLVLGHSTEAFF.